This is a list of T cell receptor beta chains from one sample in a study of technical replicates of blood from a few donors. The method was immunoSEQ multiplex PCR; TCRdb's version includes in-frame clones alone and lacks a portion of them. This table holds about 50,000 clones, roughly 90% found once. Input material: PBMCs. These receptors originate from a human donor in good health. Some clones in this sample may be carry-over from other donors' samples. CDR3s include the opening cysteine and the closing phenylalanine or tryptophan. A D gene is named only where the DNA matches it firmly.

NA,TRBV4-1,TRBJ2-7,TGCGCCAGCAGCGAATCCGGCACTAGCCTCTCCGAGCAGTACTTC,CASSESGTSLSEQYF
NA,TRBV15,TRBJ2-7,TGTGCCACCAGCAGGGGGGCGAGGGAGCGCTACGAGCAGTACTTC,CATSRGARERYEQYF
NA,TRBV4-3,TRBJ2-7,TGCGCCAGCAGCCAGAGCGAGGGAGGCACTTCCTACGAGCAGTACTTC,CASSQSEGGTSYEQYF
TRBD1,TRBV7-2,TRBJ1-4,TGTGCCAGCAGCCCTGGACAGGGTCGGAAACTGTTTTTT,CASSPGQGRKLFF
TRBD1,TRBV6-4,TRBJ2-7,TGTGCCAGCAGTGACTGGGGGGACAGGGGCGACGAGCAGTACTTC,CASSDWGDRGDEQYF
NA,TRBV7-2,TRBJ1-2,TGTGCCAGCACCACACGTAGAGGCGCAGCCCCCTGGGATGGCTACACCTTC,CASTTRRGAAPWDGYTF
NA,TRBV7-9,TRBJ2-7,TGTGCCAGCAGCCACCCGGACCGAGGGGAGCAGTACTTC,CASSHPDRGEQYF
TRBD2,TRBV4-1,TRBJ2-5,TGCGCCAGCAGCCCAAACCCGGGAGGGAAGGGGCAGACCCAGTACTTC,CASSPNPGGKGQTQYF
TRBD2,TRBV15,TRBJ2-1,TGTGCCACCAGCAGAGGAATTTCTAGCGGGAGAACCTACAATGAGCAGTTCTTC,CATSRGISSGRTYNEQFF
TRBD2,TRBV7-9,TRBJ2-7,TGTGCCAGCAGCTTAGGACGGACTAGCGGGAGTTCCCACGAGCAGTACTTC,CASSLGRTSGSSHEQYF